The entry below describes one T cell receptor (beta chain). Its antigen is still unknown. Latent tuberculosis screening used tuberculin skin test and IGRA at entry. The CDR3 length is 14 residues. The V end was cut by 3 bases, the J end by 4 bases, with 11 bases between. CDR1 is SGDLS, CDR2 YYNGEE, per germline. These data originate in a study of T cells in tuberculosis. Study-level background: The T cells targeted glucose monomycolate, a mycobacterial lipid, via CD1B. Study outcomes and limitations: Using the GMM-specific repertoire gave about 90% accuracy versus around 70% with motifs.

Profiled with immunoSEQ multiplex PCR; TCRdb holds only in-frame clones, not every one. The sample yields over 30,000 clones, approximately 90% seen once. The source material was PBMCs. This receptor was taken from a donor aged 10-35 years with latent tuberculosis or without tuberculosis infection. Some clones in this sample may be carry-over from other donors' samples. V and J are TRBV9 and TRBJ1-3; tentative D call: TRBD1 (5 bases). The CDR3 DNA follows: TGTGCCAGCAGCGCACAGGTAACCGGAAACACCATATATTTT. Residues: CASSAQVTGNTIYF. Drawing the rest from reference TRBV9 and TRBJ1-3, the complete variable domain is DSGVTQTPKHLITATGQRVTLRCSPRSGDLSVYWYQQSLDQGLQFLIQYYNGEERAKGNILERFSAQQFPDLHSELNLSSLELGDSALYFCASSAQVTGNTIYFGEGSWLTVV.